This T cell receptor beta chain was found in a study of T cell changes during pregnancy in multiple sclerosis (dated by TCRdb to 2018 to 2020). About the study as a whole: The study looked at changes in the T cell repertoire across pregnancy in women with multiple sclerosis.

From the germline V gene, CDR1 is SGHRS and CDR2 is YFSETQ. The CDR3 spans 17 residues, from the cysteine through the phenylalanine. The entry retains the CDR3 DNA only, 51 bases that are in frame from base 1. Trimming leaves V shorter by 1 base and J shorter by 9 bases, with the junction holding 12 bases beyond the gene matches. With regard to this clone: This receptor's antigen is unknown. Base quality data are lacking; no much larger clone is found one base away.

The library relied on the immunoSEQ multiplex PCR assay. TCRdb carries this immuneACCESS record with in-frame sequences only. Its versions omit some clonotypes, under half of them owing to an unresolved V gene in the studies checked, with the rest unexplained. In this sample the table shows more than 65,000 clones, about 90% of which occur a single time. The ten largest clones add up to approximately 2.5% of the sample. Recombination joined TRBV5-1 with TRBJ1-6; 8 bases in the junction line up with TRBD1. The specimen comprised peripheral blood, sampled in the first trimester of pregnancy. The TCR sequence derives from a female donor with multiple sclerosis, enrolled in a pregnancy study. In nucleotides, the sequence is TGCGCCAGCAGCTTGAGCCGCGCGGACAGGGCGGGTTCACCCCTCCACTTT. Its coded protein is CASSLSRADRAGSPLHF.